These 29 T cell receptor beta chains came from one sample sequenced in a study of blood T cells in healthy people across ages. Next came a second PCR, run for about 6 to 11 cycles, which used a sample-barcoded 5' primer along with a J-beta primer mix. MiXCR, run by TCRdb on the 5' RACE reads, gives a single entry per CDR3 protein. This sample carries 550,000 to 750,000 distinct CDR3 sequences, under 25% of them seen once, and the ten largest clones take around 3.4%. Sequencing was performed on blood. The receptors shown here come from a man aged 70 or older in good health.

This clonotype was recorded only once. At one end the junction does not follow the germline gene, possibly because of a read error. The gene calls are TRBV29-1 and TRBJ2-3, with D unresolved. Germline CDR1 is SQVTM and CDR2 is ANQGSEA. This CDR3 is 13 amino acids long. The CDR3 DNA reads as TGCGGCGTTGTAATAGTGAACACAGATACGCAGTATTTT. Its translation is CGVVIVNTDTQYF.

This clonotype has just one count. The junction differs from germline at one of its ends, possibly a read error. The chain joins TRBV7-3 to TRBJ2-1; 9 bases agree with TRBD2. Germline loops: CDR1 SGHTA, CDR2 FQGTGA. There are 16 residues in the CDR3. For the CDR3, the DNA is TGTGCCAGCAGCCTTGGACTAGCGTTCCGCTACAATGGGCAGTTCTTC. It translates to CASSLGLAFRYNGQFF.

This rearrangement joins TRBV7-2 to TRBJ2-7, with 10 bases aligning to TRBD2. V trimming: 2 bases; J trimming: 6 bases; junction bases outside the gene matches: 7. This CDR3 region has 15 residues. Germline CDR1 reads SGHTA; CDR2 reads FQGNSA. The CDR3 spells CASSLSPSGGFEQYF. The DNA of the CDR3 is TGTGCCAGCAGCTTATCACCTAGCGGGGGTTTCGAGCAGTACTTC.

V usage is TRBV27 and J usage is TRBJ2-1; 9 nucleotides line up with TRBD2. Germline V gives CDR1 MNHEY, CDR2 SMNVEV (reference sequence). After removal of 0 bases from V and 7 bases from J, the junction contained 4 bases not matched to a gene. CDR3 length equals 15 residues. CDR3 sequence reads: CASSLSSGSGNEQFF. The CDR3 coding sequence is TGTGCCAGCAGTTTATCTAGCGGGAGTGGAAATGAGCAGTTCTTC.

The chain combines TRBV6-5 with TRBJ1-2; 9 bases are a match to TRBD1. Trimming cost V 2 bases and J 6 bases; bases outside gene matches: 7. CDR1 and CDR2 from the germline V gene are MNHEY and SVGAGI. The CDR3 covers 15 residues. The CDR3 protein is CASSYGGTGPDGYTF. As DNA, the CDR3 is TGTGCCAGCAGTTACGGGGGGACAGGGCCCGATGGCTACACCTTC.

The genes are TRBV9 and TRBJ2-3; TRBD2 agrees at 9 bases. V gave up 2 bases and J gave up 1 base; unmatched junction bases: 11. Germline V gene lookup returns CDR1 SGDLS and CDR2 YYNGEE. This CDR3 is built from 18 residues. In DNA, the CDR3 is TGTGCCAGCAGCGTGAGGTGGACTAGCGCCCTTGGCACAGATACGCAGTATTTT. The encoded protein is CASSVRWTSALGTDTQYF.

The rearrangement links TRBV25-1 to TRBJ2-2, with D maybe TRBD2 (6 bases). This CDR3 contains 16 residues. Germline CDR1 reads MGHDK; CDR2 reads SYGVNS. Trimming pared 2 bases from V and 0 bases from J, leaving 10 bases between. Here the CDR3 reads CASSERAGPNTGELFF. The DNA for the CDR3 is TGTGCCAGCAGTGAAAGGGCGGGGCCGAACACCGGGGAGCTGTTTTTT.

This clonotype was recorded a few times. CDR3 protein: CASSIGDRRSGVTQYF. The CDR3 bases are TGTGCCAGCAGCATAGGGGACAGGCGCAGTGGTGTGACGCAGTATTTT. The chain has TRBV7-2 and TRBJ2-3; 8 positions agree with TRBD1. CDR1 is SGHTA, CDR2 FQGNSA, per germline. The J segment lost 9 bases and the V segment lost 5 bases, leaving 16 bases of the junction unmatched. The CDR3 has 16 residues.

The sample holds many counts of this clonotype. CDR3 DNA sequence: TGCGCCAGCAGCCAAGTGGGGGTTAGCGGGTCCTTCTTGGATACGCAGTATTTT. Encoded protein: CASSQVGVSGSFLDTQYF. The chain employs TRBV4-3 and TRBJ2-3; 7 bases fit TRBD2. Germline-derived CDR1 and CDR2 are LGHNA and YSLEER. This CDR3 has 18 residues. Unmatched junction bases numbered 16, after V lost 1 base and J lost 6 bases.

The chain employs TRBV7-2 and TRBJ1-1, with 9 positions matching TRBD1. CDR3 length: 17 residues. From germline, CDR1 is SGHTA and CDR2 FQGNSA. The J segment lost 5 bases and the V segment lost 3 bases, leaving 13 bases of the junction unmatched. In DNA form, the CDR3 reads TGTGCCAGCAGCTTGGATGGGACAGGGAGGGTAATGACTGAAGCTTTCTTT. It specifies CASSLDGTGRVMTEAFF.

This clonotype was detected a few times. This chain uses TRBV6-2 or TRBV6-3 with TRBJ2-7; 7 nucleotides match TRBD2. Germline-derived CDR1 and CDR2 are MNHEY and SVGEGT. This CDR3 comprises 14 residues. The junction had 8 bases not matched to a gene; V was cut back by 4 bases and J by 5 bases. CDR3: CASSLLRELDEQYF. DNA for the CDR3: TGTGCCAGCAGTTTGTTGCGGGAGCTGGACGAGCAGTACTTC.

This clonotype was counted a few times. This chain uses TRBV6-2 or TRBV6-3 with TRBJ2-1; tentative D call: TRBD2 (5 bases). Germline CDR1 and CDR2: MNHEY and SVGEGT. CDR3 size: 17 residues. V was shortened by 0 bases and J by 2 bases, with 14 bases between the two germline ends. CDR3 bases: TGTGCCAGCAGTTACTCCCAGGTTGGAGGACCCTACAATGAGCAGTTCTTC. This sequence encodes CASSYSQVGGPYNEQFF.

The chain links TRBV18 to TRBJ2-1; D not resolved. Looked up from germline, CDR1 is KGHSH and CDR2 is LQKENI. This CDR3 has 14 residues. The ends were cut back, 3 bases at V and 3 bases at J, with 9 bases in the middle. The CDR3 coding sequence is TGTGCCAGCTCACCCCAATCGGACTACAATGAGCAGTTCTTC. Its protein product is CASSPQSDYNEQFF.

This clonotype was counted only a few times. V gene TRBV12-3 or TRBV12-4 combines with J gene TRBJ2-6, with D possibly matching TRBD1 (6 bases). The CDR3 runs 17 residues. Trimming took 5 bases from V and 0 from J, leaving 14 bases between them. CDR3 nucleotide sequence: TGTGCCAGCAGTCCCGGGACATTGAGCTCTGGGGCCAACGTCCTGACTTTC. It specifies CASSPGTLSSGANVLTF.

The chain combines TRBV5-1 with TRBJ2-1, with 7 bases that match TRBD2. With V trimmed by 5 bases and J by 0 bases, 5 bases remained unmatched. Germline loops: CDR1 SGHRS, CDR2 YFSETQ. The CDR3 loop spans 15 amino acids. The CDR3 sequence: CASRRGGSSYNEQFF. The CDR3 nucleotides are TGCGCCAGCAGGAGGGGCGGGAGCTCCTACAATGAGCAGTTCTTC.

This chain joins TRBV5-1 and TRBJ2-5; 7 nucleotides agree with TRBD2. Germline loops: CDR1 SGHRS, CDR2 YFSETQ. This CDR3 is built from 15 residues. V shed 0 bases and J 5 bases; nucleotides not matched to a gene: 7. This CDR3 is CASSLAPAGVETQYF. CDR3 DNA sequence: TGCGCCAGCAGCTTGGCGCCCGCGGGAGTTGAGACCCAGTACTTC.

This clonotype was observed at least ten times. V and J are TRBV12-3 or TRBV12-4 and TRBJ2-1; D uncertain. The CDR3 loop spans 12 amino acids. V was pared by 1 base and J by 10 bases, with 8 bases between. The CDR3 DNA sequence: TGTGCCAGCAGTTTAGTCGGCGACGAGCAGTTCTTC. Translation gives CASSLVGDEQFF.

The gene calls are TRBV9 and TRBJ1-4, with D hard to call. Germline assignment: CDR1 SGDLS and CDR2 YYNGEE. This CDR3 is built from 15 residues. V lost 0 bases and J 5 bases, leaving 11 bases between the germline ends. CDR3 DNA sequence: TGTGCCAGCAGCGTAGAAGCAAGTAGGAATGAAAAACTGTTTTTT. This codes for CASSVEASRNEKLFF. The full variable domain, in which reference TRBV9 and TRBJ1-4 provide the parts outside the CDR3, is DSGVTQTPKHLITATGQRVTLRCSPRSGDLSVYWYQQSLDQGLQFLIQYYNGEERAKGNILERFSAQQFPDLHSELNLSSLELGDSALYFCASSVEASRNEKLFFGSGTQLSVL.

This clonotype was seen a few times. J is TRBJ1-2 and V is TRBV7-9; D uncertain. With 5 bases removed from V and 4 bases from J, the gap between germline ends came to 14 bases. The CDR3 sequence is 14 residues long. From germline, CDR1 is SEHNR and CDR2 FQNEAQ (reference sequence). The CDR3 sequence is CASSAIDGAYGYTF. The CDR3 region has the DNA TGTGCCAGCAGCGCCATCGACGGAGCCTATGGCTACACCTTC.

This clonotype turned up a few times. The J gene is TRBJ1-2, the V gene TRBV2, with D perhaps TRBD1 (5 bases). V lost 3 bases to trimming and J lost 8 bases, with 10 bases between them. CDR1 SNHLY and CDR2 FYNNEI come from the germline V gene. CDR3 length equals 12 residues. The CDR3 DNA reads TGTGCCAGCAGTGATGGGGGTCCCGGCTACACCTTC. Its protein product is CASSDGGPGYTF.

On this clonotype: A much larger clone differs from this one at a single base, so this may be a read error. V usage is TRBV2 and J usage is TRBJ2-1; 10 bases are a match to TRBD1. The closer fit of TRBJ2-7 to the DNA end suggests the J call may be wrong. The CDR3 has 14 residues. Germline CDR1 and CDR2: SNHLY and FYNNEI. In DNA, the CDR3 is TGTGCCAGCAGCGCCGGGACAGGGGTCTACGAGCAGTACTTC. This gives the protein CASSAGTGVYEQYF.

This clonotype has more than one count but fewer than ten. The rearrangement joins TRBV12-5 to TRBJ2-2; D call uncertain. Per the germline V gene, CDR1 is LGHNT and CDR2 is FRNRAP. Between the trimmed V and J ends, which lost 3 bases and 4 bases, there was a span of 3 bases. The CDR3 has 12 amino acids. CDR3 in amino acids: CASGFGTGELFF. CDR3 sequence (DNA): TGTGCTAGTGGTTTTGGCACCGGGGAGCTGTTTTTT.

The chain joins TRBV5-5 to TRBJ2-1; 10 nucleotides agree with TRBD2. V gave up 4 bases and J gave up 8 bases; unmatched junction bases: 9. The germline CDR1 and CDR2 sequences are SGHKS and YYEKEE (reference sequence). This CDR3 is 15 amino acids long. The CDR3 DNA reads TGTGCCAGCAGCCCGGGACTAGCGTCCGACTATGAGCAGTTCTTC. Translated: CASSPGLASDYEQFF.

The chain carries TRBV7-2 and TRBJ1-5; D is unclear. CDR1 and CDR2 (germline): SGHTA, FQGNSA. V was trimmed by 1 base and J by 3 bases, leaving 7 bases between them. This CDR3 has 14 residues. The DNA of the CDR3 is TGTGCCAGCAGCTTAGTTGTCAACAATCAGCCCCAGCATTTT. The encoded protein is CASSLVVNNQPQHF.

This clonotype appeared a few times. The rearrangement links TRBV29-1 to TRBJ2-5, with 11 bases that match TRBD2. Germline V lookup: CDR1 SQVTM, CDR2 ANQGSEA. V gave up 7 bases and J gave up 5 bases; unmatched junction bases: 12. The CDR3 totals 15 residues. CDR3 sequence reads: CSAHSGRASPETQYF. DNA for the CDR3: TGCAGCGCCCATAGCGGGAGGGCCTCCCCCGAGACCCAGTACTTC.

The J gene is TRBJ2-1, the V gene TRBV5-1; 9 bases are a match to TRBD2. The CDR3 is 15 residues long. The V and J ends lost 4 bases and 5 bases, in that order; junction bases with no gene match: 7. Germline CDR1 is SGHRS and CDR2 is YFSETQ. CDR3 DNA: TGCGCCAGCAGCGGACTAGCGCCCCGAGACAATGAGCAGTTCTTC. It encodes CASSGLAPRDNEQFF.

This clonotype was picked up a small number of times. An end of the junction does not agree with germline; a read error may underlie this. This chain joins TRBV4-1 and TRBJ2-5; D unresolved. The germline CDR1 and CDR2 sequences are MGHRA and YSYEKL. The CDR3 loop spans 11 amino acids. Written as DNA, the CDR3 is TGCGCCAGCAGCCATCACTCCAGTACGTTCTTC. It yields the protein CASSHHSSTFF.

This clonotype was seen a handful of times. The chain uses TRBV7-9 and TRBJ2-4, with 9 bases identical to TRBD1. V lost 1 base to trimming and J lost 5 bases; unmatched junction nucleotides: 12. Germline V gives CDR1 SEHNR, CDR2 FQNEAQ (reference sequence). This CDR3 spans 18 amino acids. The CDR3 sequence: CASSLGLRTGEAENIQYF. CDR3 coding DNA: TGTGCCAGCAGCTTAGGGCTAAGGACAGGGGAAGCGGAAAACATTCAGTACTTC.

This clonotype was counted a few times. This chain connects TRBV14 to TRBJ2-1; no reliable D call. Trimming cost V 4 bases and J 10 bases, with 8 bases left between them. CDR1 and CDR2 (germline): SGHDN, FVKESK. The CDR3 is 11 amino acids. In DNA form, the CDR3 reads TGTGCCAGCAGCCGGAATGCCGAGCAGTTCTTC. It encodes CASSRNAEQFF.